This paragraph covers one TCR beta chain sequence. Its antigen is not identified. TCR beta rearrangements were amplified from peripheral blood genomic DNA. TRB rearrangements spanning V, D and J were amplified using mixed TRB-A/B primers. MiXCR, run by TCRdb on the multiplex PCR reads, gives a single entry per CDR3 protein. The sample records fewer than 7,000 distinct CDR3 sequences, 20% to 25% being singletons. V was clipped by 5 bases and J by 2 bases, with 15 bases between them. CDR3 length: 15 amino acids. Germline assignment: CDR1 SEHNR and CDR2 FQNEAQ (reference sequence). These data originate in a study of T cell repertoires in aging, cancer and after chemotherapy. Findings and limits, study-wide: Compared with age-matched healthy donors, untreated hematological or solid cancer patients showed higher blood TCR clonality.

The sample was blood. The origin of this receptor is a human donor with a blood cancer. This chain joins TRBV7-9 and TRBJ1-1; a possible D gene is TRBD1 (6 bases). CDR3 in amino acids: CASSPRGGPNTEAFF. The CDR3 coding sequence is TGTGCCAGCAGCCCTAGAGGGGGGCCCAACACTGAAGCTTTCTTT.